This T cell receptor (beta chain) was retrieved from a study of graft-versus-host responses after intestinal transplantation (dated by TCRdb to about 2021). Regarding the complete study: The transplants that recipients got were multivisceral, liver-intestinal, or isolated intestinal. All recipients received anti-thymocyte globulin induction followed by maintenance tacrolimus and steroids for 3 to 4 years. After intestinal transplantation, graft-versus-host and host-versus-graft alloreactive T cell clones in the graft, circulation and bone marrow were tracked using bulk TCR-beta CDR3 sequencing. To identify alloreactive clones, pre-transplant mixed lymphocyte reaction products were sequenced and compared with unstimulated pre-transplant donor and recipient T cells. The cohort enrolled about two dozen intestinal transplant recipients including one retransplant, and a few patients lacking pretransplant specimens were excluded. A peak of at least 4% donor T cells among recipient peripheral blood mononuclear cells was the definition used for donor T cell macrochimerism. Instead of going to the commercial service, samples from a few later patients were sequenced in-house on an Illumina MiSeq and processed with MiXCR. The research as a whole found: GvH clones were detected in recipient bone marrow, and some of these GvH clones were observed earlier in ileal mucosa or blood, consistent with an intestinal mucosal origin. Patients with donor T cell macrochimerism had high GvH to HvG T cell clonal ratios in their allografts. Early after transplant, declines in HvG clones were associated with peak levels of circulating GvH clones. The relatively low number and heterogeneity of intestinal transplant patients limited the conclusions.

V sheds 3 bases and J sheds 2 bases, leaving 14 bases between their ends. CDR1 SGHVS and CDR2 FQNEAQ were looked up in the germline V gene. Taken from cysteine to phenylalanine, the CDR3 has 16 residues. Only the CDR3 region is kept as DNA, spanning 48 bases read in frame from base 1. To prepare the library, the immunoSEQ multiplex PCR assay was applied. For most patients, genomic DNA was isolated using the Qiagen DNeasy Blood and Tissue Kit and was shipped frozen to Adaptive Biotechnologies for TCR sequencing. For most patients, genomic DNA was subjected to high-throughput TCR-beta CDR3 sequencing by Adaptive Biotechnologies. Processing in the source paper ran as follows. TCR sequencing data were retrieved from Adaptive's ImmunoSEQ software for 15 to 20 patients, whereas a few other patients were processed with MiXCR and VDJtools. To correct CD4 versus CD8 sorting errors, any sequence found in both subsets at a frequency ratio below 5:1 was removed. CDR3 nucleotide sequences shared by donor and recipient were removed because the origin of these sequences could not be assigned. To count as alloreactive, a clone needed at least 2-fold expansion over unstimulated cells and a minimum CFSE-low frequency of 0.002% (template counts) or 0.001% (read counts). Clones detected in sequenced pre-transplant spleen, lymph node, or MLR CFSE-low populations of the donor or recipient were defined as mappable. Cumulative frequency of alloreactive clones was calculated as a percentage of all sequences weighted by copy number. TCRdb obtained this table from immuneACCESS and retained in-frame rearrangements with V and J assigned. These tables miss some clones; where compared with another copy, unresolved V genes account for less than half of the shortfall, and the remainder is unexplained. V and J calls and clone size are copied from that table; D and trimming were computed from the DNA. The sample profile shows about 96,000 clones; over 85% of them were found once. The top ten constitute about 0.28% of the sample.

Regarding this clone: The antigen this receptor binds is unknown. No base quality values were provided; no much bigger clone lies one nucleotide off.

The time point label corresponds to: cells obtained before transplantation from donor or recipient. CD3+CD4+ and CD3+CD8+ populations were FACS-sorted from unstimulated pre-transplant donor and recipient cells taken from spleen or lymph nodes. The rearranged segments are TRBV7-8 and TRBJ2-1; the D region possibly corresponds to TRBD2 (6 bases align). The origin of this receptor is a human donor who received an intestinal transplant. The specimen was unstimulated CD4+ T cells sorted from spleen or lymph node cells, collected before intestinal transplant. DNA sequence: TGTGCCAGCAGCTTGACCGGGACTCATACCTACAATGAGCAGTTCTTC. Its amino acids are CASSLTGTHTYNEQFF.